The clone carrying this T cell receptor (beta chain) has only a few counts. As yet, its antigen is unknown. At one boundary the junction diverges from the germline segment, which might be a read error. In making TCR cDNA, 5'RACE template switching added a universal primer site and UMIs to it. MiXCR, run by TCRdb on the 5' RACE reads, gives a single entry per CDR3 protein. The sample records 300,000 or so distinct CDR3 sequences, roughly 8% being singletons. This sample is drawn from a study of T cells after yellow fever vaccination. Study background: SMART-Seq v4 Ultra Low Input handled preparation of low-cell-number fractions. Notes on the study in general: Re-detected after boosting: most primary clones, around 96% of CD4 and around 86% of CD8. A faster peak, day 5 versus 15, was reached by the weaker secondary response.

Looked up from germline, CDR1 is LGHDT and CDR2 is YNNKEL (reference sequence). The CDR3 contains 15 residues. The sequencing here drew on PBMCs, taken around 45 days after the first yellow fever vaccination. The chain combines TRBV3-1 with TRBJ2-7; D possibly corresponds to TRBD2 (6 bases). The receptor comes from a man between 18 and 29 years old who received the YFV17D yellow fever vaccine. CDR3 DNA sequence: TGTGCCAGCAGACAAGGGCGGGGACTGGATTACGAGCAGTACTTC. This codes for CASRQGRGLDYEQYF.